This entry lists 11 T cell receptor beta chains sequenced from one sample in a study of identical twins. MiXCR, applied by TCRdb to the 5' RACE reads, yields one record per CDR3 protein. The data hold hundreds of thousands of distinct CDR3 sequences, with around 20% observed a single time. The data were also submitted as part of a second study, on T cells expressing NK-cell markers.

The sequencing input was PBMCs. Receptors were obtained from a young woman in good health.

This clonotype was observed at least ten times. This sequence joins TRBV20-1 and TRBJ2-7; D unclear. The CDR3 runs to 13 residues. CDR1 DFQATT and CDR2 SNEGSKA come from the germline V gene (reference sequence). Deletions cut 6 bases from V and 0 bases from J, with 12 bases between. The CDR3 here is CSAGWQTSYEQYF. CDR3 DNA: TGCAGTGCCGGGTGGCAGACCTCCTACGAGCAGTACTTC.

This chain uses TRBV29-1 with TRBJ2-1; the match to TRBD2 covers 14 bases. Germline CDR1 is SQVTM and CDR2 is ANQGSEA. The CDR3 runs to 14 residues. J gave up 9 bases and V 5 bases, and 6 bases lay outside the gene matches. CDR3 amino acids: CSVRLAGGPGEQFF. DNA of the CDR3: TGCAGCGTTAGACTAGCGGGAGGGCCGGGTGAGCAGTTCTTC.

The sample holds a few counts of this clonotype. The V gene is TRBV10-3, the J gene TRBJ2-1, with TRBD1 as a possible D gene (5 bases). CDR1 and CDR2 (germline): ENHRY, SYGVKD. V was cut by 6 bases and J by 0 bases, with 12 bases left in between. This CDR3 is built from 15 residues. DNA of the CDR3: TGTGCCATCAGCCAGGGAACCAGCTCCTACAATGAGCAGTTCTTC. Translating gives CAISQGTSSYNEQFF.

V is TRBV12-3 or TRBV12-4 and J is TRBJ2-5; 7 positions agree with TRBD1. With 6 bases clipped from V and 5 bases from J, the junction kept 12 bases outside the gene matches. The CDR3 runs 15 residues. This CDR3 is CASSSRGTGVETQYF. As DNA, the CDR3 is TGTGCCAGCAGCTCCAGGGGTACAGGGGTGGAGACCCAGTACTTC.

V usage is TRBV7-2 and J usage is TRBJ2-7; TRBD2 might be the D (5 bases). Germline V CDR1 and CDR2: SGHTA, FQGNSA. The V end lost 4 bases, the J end lost 0 bases, and 13 bases lay between the germline ends. The CDR3 has 15 amino acids. The CDR3 DNA reads TGTGCCAGCAGCTGGAGTAGCGTAGGCTCCTACGAGCAGTACTTC. This codes for CASSWSSVGSYEQYF. The variable domain in full, with the rest retrieved from reference TRBV7-2 and TRBJ2-7, is GAGVSQSPSNKVTEKGKDVELRCDPISGHTALYWYRQSLGQGLEFLIYFQGNSAPDKSGLPSDRFSAERTGGSVSTLTIQRTQQEDSAVYLCASSWSSVGSYEQYFGPGTRLTVT.

The chain has TRBV12-3 or TRBV12-4 and TRBJ2-7, with a weak D call TRBD2 (5 bases). V gave up 3 bases and J gave up 3 bases, with 9 bases separating them. The CDR3 covers 13 residues. CDR3 DNA: TGTGCCAGCAGTTTCCGGGGTATCTACGAGCAGTACTTC. Translating it yields CASSFRGIYEQYF.

This clonotype was seen only a few times. V and J are TRBV20-1 and TRBJ2-5, with D perhaps TRBD1 (5 bases). The length of the CDR3 is 14 residues. CDR1 and CDR2 from the germline V gene are DFQATT and SNEGSKA (reference sequence). Trimming left V 0 bases short and J 1 base short, with 9 bases between. This chain's CDR3 is CSARDKRGQETQYF. DNA for the CDR3: TGCAGTGCTAGAGATAAAAGGGGCCAAGAGACCCAGTACTTC.

The CDR3 DNA sequence: TGTGCCAGCAGCTTTGAGCGGGGGGAAATCTACGAGCAGTACTTC. Translating gives CASSFERGEIYEQYF. The gene calls are TRBV7-2 and TRBJ2-7; 9 bases match TRBD2. J lost 3 bases, V lost 3 bases, and 6 bases had no gene match. The CDR3 contains 15 residues. From germline, CDR1 is SGHTA and CDR2 FQGNSA. Together with reference TRBV7-2 and TRBJ2-7, the CDR3 gives the full variable domain: GAGVSQSPSNKVTEKGKDVELRCDPISGHTALYWYRQSLGQGLEFLIYFQGNSAPDKSGLPSDRFSAERTGGSVSTLTIQRTQQEDSAVYLCASSFERGEIYEQYFGPGTRLTVT.

V and J are TRBV10-3 and TRBJ2-1, with D maybe TRBD1 (5 bases). The CDR3 runs to 13 residues. Trimming cost V 6 bases and J 7 bases, with 13 bases left between them. Germline CDR1 and CDR2: ENHRY and SYGVKD. CDR3 nucleotide sequence: TGTGCCATCAGCTATCCAGGGCGGAATGAGCAGTTCTTC. This codes for CAISYPGRNEQFF.

This clonotype was recorded many times. The chain has TRBV20-1 and TRBJ2-5; 9 bases are shared with TRBD2. The germline CDR1 and CDR2 sequences are DFQATT and SNEGSKA (reference sequence). The CDR3 consists of 13 residues. V shed 4 bases and J 3 bases; nucleotides not matched to a gene: 3. CDR3 DNA sequence: TGCAGTGCTAATAGCGGGGGCAAAGAGACCCAGTACTTC. Protein product: CSANSGGKETQYF.

This clonotype showed up just a few times. The CDR3 is CATSRDFYTDTQYF. DNA of the CDR3: TGTGCCACCAGCAGAGATTTCTACACAGATACGCAGTATTTT. The chain has TRBV15 and TRBJ2-3; D ambiguous. Trimming pared 0 bases from V and 2 bases from J, leaving 6 bases between. This CDR3 contains 14 residues. Looked up from germline, CDR1 is LNHNV and CDR2 is YYDKDF (reference sequence). Drawing the rest from reference TRBV15 and TRBJ2-3, the complete variable domain is DAMVIQNPRYQVTQFGKPVTLSCSQTLNHNVMYWYQQKSSQAPKLLFHYYDKDFNNEADTPDNFQSRRPNTSFCFLDIRSPGLGDTAMYLCATSRDFYTDTQYFGPGTRLTVL.